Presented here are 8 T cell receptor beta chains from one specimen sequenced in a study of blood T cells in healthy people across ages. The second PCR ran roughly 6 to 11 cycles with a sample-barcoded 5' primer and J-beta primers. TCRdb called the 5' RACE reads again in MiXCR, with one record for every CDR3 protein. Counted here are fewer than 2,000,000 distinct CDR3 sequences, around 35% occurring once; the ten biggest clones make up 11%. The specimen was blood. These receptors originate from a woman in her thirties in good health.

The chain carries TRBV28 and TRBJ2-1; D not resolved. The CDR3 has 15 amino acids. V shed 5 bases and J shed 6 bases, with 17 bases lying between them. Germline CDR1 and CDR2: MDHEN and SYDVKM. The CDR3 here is CASSTSGWSVNEQFF. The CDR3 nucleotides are TGTGCCAGCAGTACCTCCGGGTGGAGCGTCAATGAGCAGTTCTTC.

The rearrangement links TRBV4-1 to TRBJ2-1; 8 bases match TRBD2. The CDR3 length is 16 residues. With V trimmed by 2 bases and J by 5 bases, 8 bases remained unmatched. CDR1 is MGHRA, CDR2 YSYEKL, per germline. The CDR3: CASSQIALAVNNEQFF. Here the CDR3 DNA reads TGCGCCAGCAGCCAAATCGCACTAGCGGTAAACAATGAGCAGTTCTTC.

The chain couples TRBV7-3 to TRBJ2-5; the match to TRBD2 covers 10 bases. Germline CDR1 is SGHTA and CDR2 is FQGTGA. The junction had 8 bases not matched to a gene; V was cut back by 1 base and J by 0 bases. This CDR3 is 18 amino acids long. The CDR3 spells CASSLMGRGLADQETQYF. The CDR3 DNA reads TGTGCCAGCAGCTTAATGGGGAGAGGACTAGCGGACCAAGAGACCCAGTACTTC.

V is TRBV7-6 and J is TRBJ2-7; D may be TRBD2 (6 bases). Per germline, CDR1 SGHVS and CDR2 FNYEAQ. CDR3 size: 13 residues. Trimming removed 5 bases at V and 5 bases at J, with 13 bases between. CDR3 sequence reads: CASSVTSFDEQYF. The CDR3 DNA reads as TGTGCCAGCAGCGTGACTAGTTTCGACGAGCAGTACTTC.

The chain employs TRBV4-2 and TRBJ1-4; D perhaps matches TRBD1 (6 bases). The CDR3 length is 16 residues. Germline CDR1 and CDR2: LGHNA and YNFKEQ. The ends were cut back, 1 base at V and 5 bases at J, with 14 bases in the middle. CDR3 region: CASSQGVTGRNEKLFF. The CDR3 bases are TGTGCCAGCAGCCAAGGTGTGACAGGTAGAAATGAAAAACTGTTTTTT.

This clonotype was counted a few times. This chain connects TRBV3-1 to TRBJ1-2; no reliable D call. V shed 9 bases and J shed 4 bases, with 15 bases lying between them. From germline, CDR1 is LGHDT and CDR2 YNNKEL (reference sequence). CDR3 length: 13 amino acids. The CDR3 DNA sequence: TGTGCCAGTGACTCGCCCGGACGCTATGGCTACACCTTC. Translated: CASDSPGRYGYTF.

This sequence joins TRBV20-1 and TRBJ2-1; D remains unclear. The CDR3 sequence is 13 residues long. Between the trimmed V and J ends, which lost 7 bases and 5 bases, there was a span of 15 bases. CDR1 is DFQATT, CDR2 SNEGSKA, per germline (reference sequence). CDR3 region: CSVVRVDNNEQFF. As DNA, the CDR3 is TGCAGTGTGGTACGCGTCGATAACAATGAGCAGTTCTTC.

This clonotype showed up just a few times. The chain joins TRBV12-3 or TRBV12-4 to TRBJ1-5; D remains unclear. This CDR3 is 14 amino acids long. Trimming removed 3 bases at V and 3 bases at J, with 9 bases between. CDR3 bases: TGTGCCAGCAGTTTCGCGGGCGTCAATCAGCCCCAGCATTTT. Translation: CASSFAGVNQPQHF.